A single sample is the source of the 13 T cell receptor beta chains below, sequenced in a study of blood T cells in healthy people across ages. With a J-beta primer mix and a sample-barcoded 5' primer, a second PCR ran roughly 6 to 11 cycles. MiXCR, run by TCRdb on the 5' RACE reads, gives a single entry per CDR3 protein. The sample lists around 750,000 distinct CDR3 sequences; 50% to 65% were seen once. Sequencing used blood. The origin of the receptors is a man at least 80 years old in good health.

This clonotype was counted a few times. The gene calls are TRBV18 and TRBJ2-6; D possibly corresponds to TRBD1 (6 bases). V was trimmed by 3 bases and J by 7 bases, leaving 7 bases between them. Germline values: CDR1 KGHSH, CDR2 LQKENI. The CDR3 is 13 residues long. The CDR3, as DNA: TGTGCCAGCTCACCGGGACAAGCCAACGTCCTGACTTTC. Encoded protein: CASSPGQANVLTF. The full variable domain, completed using reference TRBV18 and TRBJ2-6, is NAGVMQNPRHLVRRRGQEARLRCSPMKGHSHVYWYRQLPEEGLKFMVYLQKENIIDESGMPKERFSAEFPKEGPSILRIQQVVRGDSAAYFCASSPGQANVLTFGAGSRLTVL.

The CDR3 bases are TGCAGTGCTAGAGGGAACAGGGACTCCTACGAGCAGTACTTC. It codes for CSARGNRDSYEQYF. The chain carries TRBV20-1 and TRBJ2-7, with a possible D match to TRBD1 (6 bases). V was clipped by 1 base and J by 0 bases, with 10 bases between them. CDR1 and CDR2 from the germline V gene are DFQATT and SNEGSKA (reference sequence). The CDR3 is 14 amino acids.

The chain joins TRBV4-1 to TRBJ2-1; D perhaps matches TRBD2 (5 bases). The CDR3 is 15 residues long. V lost 3 bases and J lost 8, with 17 bases in between. Per germline, CDR1 MGHRA and CDR2 YSYEKL. CDR3 in amino acids: CASSQAAASLDEQFF. Written as DNA, the CDR3 is TGCGCCAGCAGCCAGGCAGCGGCCTCTCTCGATGAGCAGTTCTTC.

In regard to this clonotype: The junction shows a germline mismatch at one end, possibly a read error. The CDR3 DNA sequence: TGTGCCAACAGCTTGATGGAGGGCCCCATCAACACCTTC. Its protein is CANSLMEGPINTF. This chain joins TRBV7-2 and TRBJ1-2; D unresolved. This CDR3 is built from 13 residues. Germline V gives CDR1 SGHTA, CDR2 FQGNSA.

The chain joins TRBV20-1 to TRBJ2-1, with 7 bases identical to TRBD2. The V segment lost 5 bases and the J segment 3 bases; nucleotides outside the gene matches: 7. The CDR3 is 14 amino acids. Germline V gene lookup returns CDR1 DFQATT and CDR2 SNEGSKA (reference sequence). This CDR3 reads CSAPGLLLYNEQFF. The CDR3 DNA follows: TGCAGTGCTCCGGGACTACTACTCTACAATGAGCAGTTCTTC.

This chain connects TRBV20-1 to TRBJ1-2; 8 nucleotides match TRBD1. This CDR3 has 12 amino acids. Trimming took 6 bases from V and 13 from J; bases not matched to a gene: 13. CDR1 and CDR2 (germline): DFQATT, SNEGSKA (reference sequence). CDR3 residues: CSADSRTGIITF. In nucleotides, the CDR3 is TGCAGTGCCGACTCCAGGACAGGGATTATCACCTTC.

This chain uses TRBV6-6 with TRBJ2-5; D is unresolved. The germline V and J ends were trimmed by 0 bases and 7 bases, with 9 bases remaining between them. The germline CDR1 and CDR2 sequences are MNHNY and SVGAGI (reference sequence). The length of the CDR3 is 13 residues. The CDR3: CASSYSTWGTQYF. CDR3 coding DNA: TGTGCCAGCAGTTACTCGACCTGGGGGACCCAGTACTTC.

This clonotype has a handful of counts. V and J are TRBV20-1 and TRBJ2-1; 10 bases are a match to TRBD2. V was pared by 2 bases and J by 9 bases, with 10 bases of the junction left unmatched. CDR1 and CDR2 (germline): DFQATT, SNEGSKA (reference sequence). This CDR3 contains 15 residues. The CDR3 sequence: CSARRSGRVLGEQFF. The CDR3 bases are TGCAGTGCTAGACGGAGCGGGAGGGTCCTAGGTGAGCAGTTCTTC.

V gene TRBV5-1 combines with J gene TRBJ2-5, with TRBD2 matching 13 bases. The DNA matches TRBJ2-7 better at its end, which makes the J call doubtful. The CDR3 contains 15 residues. Per the germline V gene, CDR1 is SGHRS and CDR2 is YFSETQ. CDR3 amino acids: CASKLLAGGPHEQYF. CDR3 coding DNA: TGCGCCAGCAAATTACTAGCGGGAGGGCCGCACGAGCAGTACTTC.

The chain combines TRBV7-3 with TRBJ2-7, with 7 nucleotides matching TRBD1. CDR1 and CDR2 (germline): SGHTA, FQGTGA. The CDR3 runs to 14 residues. J gave up 2 bases and V 1 base, and 2 bases lay outside the gene matches. The chain's CDR3 is CASSLKRGPYEQYF. The CDR3 DNA reads as TGTGCCAGCAGCTTAAAGAGGGGGCCCTACGAGCAGTACTTC. Together with reference TRBV7-3 and TRBJ2-7, the CDR3 gives the full variable domain: GAGVSQTPSNKVTEKGKYVELRCDPISGHTALYWYRQSLGQGPEFLIYFQGTGAADDSGLPNDRFFAVRPEGSVSTLKIQRTERGDSAVYLCASSLKRGPYEQYFGPGTRLTVT.

This clonotype was picked up a small number of times. The chain employs TRBV20-1 and TRBJ2-1, with TRBD2 matching over 7 bases. CDR3 length: 14 residues. CDR1 and CDR2 from the germline V gene are DFQATT and SNEGSKA (reference sequence). V gave up 5 bases and J gave up 2 bases; unmatched junction bases: 6. CDR3 region: CSAGSSGPYNEQFF. CDR3 nucleotide sequence: TGCAGTGCTGGGTCTAGCGGTCCCTACAATGAGCAGTTCTTC.

This rearrangement joins TRBV24-1 to TRBJ1-2; tentatively, D is TRBD1 (6 bases). The length of the CDR3 is 13 residues. Germline lookup yields CDR1 KGHDR and CDR2 SFDVKD. The V gene lost 7 bases and the J gene lost 4 bases, with 12 bases spanning the gap. The CDR3 DNA is TGTGCCACCAGCCGCAGGGGAAGCTATGGCTACACCTTC. Amino acids: CATSRRGSYGYTF.

The rearrangement joins TRBV10-3 to TRBJ2-2; 7 bases are shared with TRBD1. V was pared by 7 bases and J by 1 base, with 6 bases of the junction left unmatched. The CDR3 runs to 15 residues. Germline assignment: CDR1 ENHRY and CDR2 SYGVKD. The chain's CDR3 is CAITPDRRNTGELFF. The CDR3 DNA is TGTGCCATCACCCCGGACAGGCGGAACACCGGGGAGCTGTTTTTT.